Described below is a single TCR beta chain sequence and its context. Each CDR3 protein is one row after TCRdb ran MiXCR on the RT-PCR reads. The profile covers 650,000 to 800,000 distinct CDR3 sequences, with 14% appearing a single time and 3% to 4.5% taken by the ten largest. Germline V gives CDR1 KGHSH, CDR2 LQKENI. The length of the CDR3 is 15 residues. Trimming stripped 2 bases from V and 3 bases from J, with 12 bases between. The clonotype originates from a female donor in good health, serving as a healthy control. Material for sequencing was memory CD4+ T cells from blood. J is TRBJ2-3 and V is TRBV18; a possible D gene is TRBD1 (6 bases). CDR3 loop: CASSPGQIGTDTQYF. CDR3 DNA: TGTGCCAGCTCACCAGGACAGATCGGGACAGATACGCAGTATTTT.